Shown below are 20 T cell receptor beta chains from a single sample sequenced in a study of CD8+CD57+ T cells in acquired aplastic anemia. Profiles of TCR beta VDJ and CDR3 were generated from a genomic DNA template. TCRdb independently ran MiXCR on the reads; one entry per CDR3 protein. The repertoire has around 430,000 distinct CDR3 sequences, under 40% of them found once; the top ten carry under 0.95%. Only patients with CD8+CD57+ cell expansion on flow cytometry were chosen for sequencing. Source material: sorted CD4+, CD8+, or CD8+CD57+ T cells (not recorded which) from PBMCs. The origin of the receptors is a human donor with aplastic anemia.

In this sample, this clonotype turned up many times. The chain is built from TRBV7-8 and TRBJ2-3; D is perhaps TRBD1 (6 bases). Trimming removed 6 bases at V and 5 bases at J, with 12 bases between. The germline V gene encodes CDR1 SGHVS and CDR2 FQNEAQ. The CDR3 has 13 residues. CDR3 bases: TGTGCCAGCAGTTCTCAACAGGGAGATACGCAGTATTTT. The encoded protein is CASSSQQGDTQYF. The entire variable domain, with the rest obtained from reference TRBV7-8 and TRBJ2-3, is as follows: GAGVSQSPRYKVAKRGQDVALRCDPISGHVSLFWYQQALGQGPEFLTYFQNEAQLDKSGLPSDRFFAERPEGSVSTLKIQRTQQEDSAVYLCASSSQQGDTQYFGPGTRLTVL.

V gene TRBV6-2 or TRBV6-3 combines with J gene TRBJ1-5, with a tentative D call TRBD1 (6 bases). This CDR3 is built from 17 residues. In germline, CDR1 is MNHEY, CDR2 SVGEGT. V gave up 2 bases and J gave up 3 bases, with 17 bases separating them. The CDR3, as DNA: TGTGCCAGCAGTTACCCATCCCCGACAGGCACCAATCAGCCCCAGCATTTT. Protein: CASSYPSPTGTNQPQHF.

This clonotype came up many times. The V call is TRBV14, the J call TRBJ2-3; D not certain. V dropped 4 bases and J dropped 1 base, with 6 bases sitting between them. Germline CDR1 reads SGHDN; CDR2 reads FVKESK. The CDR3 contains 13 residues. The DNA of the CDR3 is TGTGCCAGCAGCCCGACCGGCACAGATACGCAGTATTTT. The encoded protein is CASSPTGTDTQYF.

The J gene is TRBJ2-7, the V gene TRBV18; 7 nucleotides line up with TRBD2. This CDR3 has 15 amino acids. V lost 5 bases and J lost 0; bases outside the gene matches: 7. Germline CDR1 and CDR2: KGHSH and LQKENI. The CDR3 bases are TGTGCCAGCTCATCTTCCGGGACTATCTCCTACGAGCAGTACTTC. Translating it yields CASSSSGTISYEQYF.

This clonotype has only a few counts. CDR3 bases: TGCAGCGTTCAGGGAACGGCTAGCGGGAGGATCAGCACAGATACGCAGTATTTT. Its protein product is CSVQGTASGRISTDTQYF. The chain joins TRBV29-1 to TRBJ2-3, with TRBD2 matching 11 bases. The V gene's germline CDR1 is SQVTM and CDR2 ANQGSEA. CDR3 length: 18 amino acids. V trimming: 5 bases; J trimming: 0 bases; junction bases outside the gene matches: 13.

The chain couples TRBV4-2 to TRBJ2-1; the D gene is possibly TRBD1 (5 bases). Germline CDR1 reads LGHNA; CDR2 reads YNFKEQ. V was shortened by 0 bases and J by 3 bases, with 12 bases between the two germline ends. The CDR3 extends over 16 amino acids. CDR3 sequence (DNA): TGTGCCAGCAGCCAAGATACGTGGGGCAGCTACAATGAGCAGTTCTTC. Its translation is CASSQDTWGSYNEQFF.

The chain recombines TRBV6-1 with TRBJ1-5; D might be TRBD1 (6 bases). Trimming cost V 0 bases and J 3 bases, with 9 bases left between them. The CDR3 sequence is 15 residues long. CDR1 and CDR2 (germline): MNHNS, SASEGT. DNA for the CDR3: TGTGCCAGCAGTGAAGCCACAGGGAACAATCAGCCCCAGCATTTT. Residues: CASSEATGNNQPQHF.

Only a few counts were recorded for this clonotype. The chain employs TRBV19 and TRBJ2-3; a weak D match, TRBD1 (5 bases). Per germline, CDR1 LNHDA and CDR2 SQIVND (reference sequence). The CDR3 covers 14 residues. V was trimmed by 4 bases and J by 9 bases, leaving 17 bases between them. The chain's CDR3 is CASSKGASYFTQYF. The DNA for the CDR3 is TGTGCCAGTAGTAAAGGGGCCAGTTATTTCACGCAGTATTTT.

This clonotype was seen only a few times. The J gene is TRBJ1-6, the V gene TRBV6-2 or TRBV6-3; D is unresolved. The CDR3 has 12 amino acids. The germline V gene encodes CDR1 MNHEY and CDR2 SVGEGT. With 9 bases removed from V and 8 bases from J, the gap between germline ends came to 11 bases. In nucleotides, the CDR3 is TGTGCCAGTACCCGACTGGATTCACCCCTCCACTTT. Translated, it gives CASTRLDSPLHF.

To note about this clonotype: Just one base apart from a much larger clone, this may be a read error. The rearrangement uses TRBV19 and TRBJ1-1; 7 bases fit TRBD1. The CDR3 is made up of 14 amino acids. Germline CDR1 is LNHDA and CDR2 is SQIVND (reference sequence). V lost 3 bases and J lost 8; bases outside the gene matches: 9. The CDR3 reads CASSISSDRAEAFF. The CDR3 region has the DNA TGTGCCAGTAGTATCTCTTCTGACAGGGCGGAAGCTTTCTTT.

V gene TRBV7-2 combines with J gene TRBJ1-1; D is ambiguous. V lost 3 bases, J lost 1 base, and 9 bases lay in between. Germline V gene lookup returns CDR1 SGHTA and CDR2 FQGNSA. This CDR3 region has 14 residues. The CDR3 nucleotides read TGTGCCAGCAGCTTGAGGGTCAGGAACACTGAAGCTTTCTTT. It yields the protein CASSLRVRNTEAFF.

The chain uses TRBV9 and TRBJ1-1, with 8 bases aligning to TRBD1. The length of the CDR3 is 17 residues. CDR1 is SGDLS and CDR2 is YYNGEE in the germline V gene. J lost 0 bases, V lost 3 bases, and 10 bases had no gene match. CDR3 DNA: TGTGCCAGCAGCGCCCGGGACAGGCGCAACATGAACACTGAAGCTTTCTTT. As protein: CASSARDRRNMNTEAFF.

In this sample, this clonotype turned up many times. In nucleotides, the CDR3 is TGTGCCAGTAGTCCGCCACAGGGAACCAGCTATGGCTACACCTTC. Amino acids: CASSPPQGTSYGYTF. This chain joins TRBV19 and TRBJ1-2, with a tentative D call TRBD1 (6 bases). The CDR3 covers 15 residues. V was pared by 5 bases and J by 4 bases, with 17 bases between. In germline, CDR1 is LNHDA, CDR2 SQIVND (reference sequence).

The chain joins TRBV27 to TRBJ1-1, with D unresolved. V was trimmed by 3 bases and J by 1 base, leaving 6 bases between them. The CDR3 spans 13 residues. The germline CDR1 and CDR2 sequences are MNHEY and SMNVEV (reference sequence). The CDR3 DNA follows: TGTGCCAGCAGTTTCATGTGGAACACTGAAGCTTTCTTT. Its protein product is CASSFMWNTEAFF.

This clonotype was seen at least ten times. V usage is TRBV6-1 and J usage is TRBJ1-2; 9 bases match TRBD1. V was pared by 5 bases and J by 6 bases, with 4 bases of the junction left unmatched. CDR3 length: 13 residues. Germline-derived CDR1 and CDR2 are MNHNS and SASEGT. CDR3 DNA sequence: TGTGCCAGCAGTCGCCGGACAGGGGATGGCTACACCTTC. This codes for CASSRRTGDGYTF.

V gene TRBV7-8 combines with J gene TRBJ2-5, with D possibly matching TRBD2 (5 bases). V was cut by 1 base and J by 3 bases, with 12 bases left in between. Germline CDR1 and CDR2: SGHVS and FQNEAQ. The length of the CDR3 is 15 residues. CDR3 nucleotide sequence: TGTGCCAGCAGCTTAGGAGGGCGGTCGGAAGAGACCCAGTACTTC. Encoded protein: CASSLGGRSEETQYF.

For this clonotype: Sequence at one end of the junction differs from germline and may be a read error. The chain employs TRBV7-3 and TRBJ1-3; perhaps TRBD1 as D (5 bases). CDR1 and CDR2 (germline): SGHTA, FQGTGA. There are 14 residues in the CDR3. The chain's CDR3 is CAGSLEGRGNTIYF. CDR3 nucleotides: TGTGCCGGCAGCTTAGAGGGGAGGGGAAACACCATATATTTT. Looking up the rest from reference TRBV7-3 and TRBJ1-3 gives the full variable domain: GAGVSQTPSNKVTEKGKYVELRCDPISGHTALYWYRQSLGQGPEFLIYFQGTGAADDSGLPNDRFFAVRPEGSVSTLKIQRTERGDSAVYLCAGSLEGRGNTIYFGEGSWLTVV.

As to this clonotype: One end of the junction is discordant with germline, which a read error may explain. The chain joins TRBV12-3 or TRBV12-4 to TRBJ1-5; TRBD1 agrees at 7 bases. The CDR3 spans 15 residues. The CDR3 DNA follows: TGTGCCAGCAGCGACAGGGTACTTAGCAATCGGCCCCAGCATTTT. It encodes CASSDRVLSNRPQHF.

DNA of the CDR3: TGTGCCAGCAGTGAGGATCAGGGGTCCCTCCAATCCTACGAGCAGTACTTC. The encoded protein is CASSEDQGSLQSYEQYF. The V gene is TRBV2, the J gene TRBJ2-7; weak D call: TRBD1 (6 bases). The V end was cut by 3 bases, the J end by 1 base, with 19 bases between. This CDR3 comprises 17 residues. Germline V gives CDR1 SNHLY, CDR2 FYNNEI.

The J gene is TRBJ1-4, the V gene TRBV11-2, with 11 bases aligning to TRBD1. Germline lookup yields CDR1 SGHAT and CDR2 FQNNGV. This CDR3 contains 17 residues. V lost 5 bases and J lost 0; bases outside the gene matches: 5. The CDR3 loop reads CASSGGQGVATNEKLFF. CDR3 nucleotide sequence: TGTGCCAGCAGCGGGGGACAGGGGGTTGCAACTAATGAAAAACTGTTTTTT.